This T cell receptor (beta chain) was sequenced in a study of radiotherapy plus CTLA-4 blockade in lung cancer. Study results and caveats: Some TCR clones had been derived from tumors. These clones expanded in peripheral blood after radiotherapy plus ipilimumab.

CDR1 and CDR2 from the germline V gene are GTSNPN and SVGIG (reference sequence). V lost 0 bases, J lost 5 bases, and 5 bases lay in between. The CDR3 covers 13 residues. Libraries were prepared by immunoSEQ multiplex PCR; TCRdb keeps only in-frame clonotypes and omits some of them. The repertoire holds tens of thousands of clones, with 88% as singletons. Concerning this clone: Its antigen is still unknown.

The specimen was peripheral blood, collected from a patient treated with radiotherapy plus ipilimumab. The TCR comes from a human donor with non-small cell lung cancer whose response to radiotherapy plus ipilimumab could not be evaluated. This chain links TRBV30 with TRBJ1-6; D is unclear. CDR3 nucleotide sequence: TGTGCCTGGAGTGTCCAGGATAATTCACCCCTCCACTTT. It yields the protein CAWSVQDNSPLHF.